These 19 T cell receptor beta chains came from one sample sequenced in a study of cytomegalovirus exposure and HLA in healthy donors. The PCR made use of 60 Vbeta and 13 Jbeta primers. Libraries were prepared by immunoSEQ multiplex PCR; TCRdb keeps only in-frame clonotypes and omits some of them. This table lists 45,000 to 60,000 clones. Sequenced input: PBMCs. These TCRs come from a female donor in good health and CMV-seronegative.

This chain joins TRBV9 and TRBJ2-3, with 11 nucleotides matching TRBD2. V dropped 3 bases and J dropped 1; count of bases not matched to a gene: 10. This CDR3 is 18 amino acids long. The germline CDR1 and CDR2 sequences are SGDLS and YYNGEE. CDR3 protein: CASSELWSSGGGTDTQYF. Written as DNA, the CDR3 is TGTGCCAGCAGCGAGCTGTGGAGTAGCGGGGGGGGCACAGATACGCAGTATTTT.

The chain carries TRBV11-2 and TRBJ2-1; D possibly corresponds to TRBD2 (6 bases). Germline V lookup: CDR1 SGHAT, CDR2 FQNNGV. The V and J ends lost 5 bases and 4 bases respectively, with 9 bases between them. This CDR3 contains 13 residues. The CDR3 reads CASSPGTYNEQFF. In DNA, the CDR3 is TGTGCCAGCAGCCCCGGGACTTACAATGAGCAGTTCTTC.

The chain recombines TRBV2 with TRBJ1-2, with D unclear. From germline, CDR1 is SNHLY and CDR2 FYNNEI. CDR3 size: 13 residues. The V and J ends lost 3 bases and 6 bases respectively, with 11 bases between them. CDR3 nucleotide sequence: TGTGCCAGCAGTGAGTACGGAGCCCATGGCTACACCTTC. Its translation: CASSEYGAHGYTF.

V usage is TRBV30 and J usage is TRBJ1-2; maybe TRBD1 (6 bases). Germline V gene sequence: CDR1 GTSNPN, CDR2 SVGIG (reference sequence). With 4 bases removed from V and 2 bases from J, the gap between germline ends came to 14 bases. The CDR3 is 14 residues long. Here the CDR3 DNA reads TGTGCCTGGAAACGAACAGGGCCAAACTATGGCTACACCTTC. As protein: CAWKRTGPNYGYTF.

The rearrangement links TRBV11-3 to TRBJ2-7; 9 bases map to TRBD2. The CDR3 spans 16 residues. The V segment lost 4 bases and the J segment 0 bases; nucleotides outside the gene matches: 7. In germline, CDR1 is SGHNT, CDR2 YENEEA. The CDR3 sequence is CASSSSTSGSSYEQYF. The CDR3 nucleotides read TGTGCCAGCAGCTCCTCGACTAGCGGTAGCTCCTACGAGCAGTACTTC. Full variable domain (rest looked up from reference TRBV11-3 and TRBJ2-7): EAGVVQSPRYKIIEKKQPVAFWCNPISGHNTLYWYLQNLGQGPELLIRYENEEAVDDSQLPKDRFSAERLKGVDSTLKIQPAELGDSAVYLCASSSSTSGSSYEQYFGPGTRLTVT.

The rearrangement links TRBV5-1 to TRBJ2-7, with a tentative D call TRBD2 (5 bases). The V gene's germline CDR1 is SGHRS and CDR2 YFSETQ. V lost 5 bases to trimming and J lost 5 bases, with 23 bases between them. The CDR3 contains 16 residues. The CDR3 loop is CASSQAKGGSLHEQYF. In DNA form, the CDR3 reads TGCGCCAGCAGTCAGGCAAAGGGCGGGTCTCTCCACGAGCAGTACTTC.

The V call is TRBV6-5, the J call TRBJ1-2; a weak D match, TRBD1 (6 bases). The V gene lost 0 bases and the J gene lost 4 bases, with 12 bases spanning the gap. Looked up from germline, CDR1 is MNHEY and CDR2 is SVGAGI. The CDR3 spans 15 residues. The CDR3 nucleotides read TGTGCCAGCAGTTACTCGGGGGCAGGGGCCTATGGCTACACCTTC. This sequence encodes CASSYSGAGAYGYTF.

The CDR3 sequence is CASSHVTGDNEQFF. The CDR3 DNA is TGTGCCAGCAGCCACGTGACAGGGGACAATGAGCAGTTCTTC. This chain connects TRBV6-5 to TRBJ2-1; 8 bases match TRBD1. Germline V CDR1 and CDR2: MNHEY, SVGAGI. The V gene end was trimmed by 6 bases and the J gene end by 5 bases; junction bases not matched to a gene: 6. This CDR3 contains 14 residues.

This rearrangement joins TRBV6-4 to TRBJ2-7; 10 bases match TRBD1. Germline CDR1 reads MRHNA; CDR2 reads SNTAGT. The CDR3 loop spans 15 amino acids. The J segment lost 2 bases and the V segment lost 4 bases, leaving 5 bases of the junction unmatched. The CDR3 DNA sequence: TGTGCCAGCAGTGTCTCCGGGACAGGGGCCTACGAGCAGTACTTC. Amino acids: CASSVSGTGAYEQYF.

The chain joins TRBV5-1 to TRBJ2-2; D is undetermined. Germline V CDR1 and CDR2: SGHRS, YFSETQ. Trimming removed 5 bases at V and 3 bases at J, with 8 bases between. This CDR3 spans 13 amino acids. The DNA of the CDR3 is TGCGCCAGCAGGTCCCAGGACACCGGGGAGCTGTTTTTT. It specifies CASRSQDTGELFF.

CDR3 sequence reads: CASSPGLYGYTF. Here the CDR3 DNA reads TGTGCCAGCAGCCCAGGGTTATATGGCTACACCTTC. The chain links TRBV7-9 to TRBJ1-2; D perhaps matches TRBD1 (5 bases). This CDR3 is built from 12 residues. Per germline, CDR1 SEHNR and CDR2 FQNEAQ (reference sequence). The ends were cut back, 5 bases at V and 5 bases at J, with 9 bases in the middle.

V is TRBV19 and J is TRBJ2-5; a possible D gene is TRBD1 (5 bases). Germline-derived CDR1 and CDR2 are LNHDA and SQIVND (reference sequence). V gave up 1 base and J gave up 2 bases, with 8 bases separating them. The CDR3 sequence is 14 residues long. The CDR3 reads CASSIAQGQETQYF. In nucleotides, the CDR3 is TGTGCCAGTAGTATAGCCCAGGGACAAGAGACCCAGTACTTC. The complete variable domain, with remaining parts taken from reference TRBV19 and TRBJ2-5, reads DGGITQSPKYLFRKEGQNVTLSCEQNLNHDAMYWYRQDPGQGLRLIYYSQIVNDFQKGDIAEGYSVSREKKESFPLTVTSAQKNPTAFYLCASSIAQGQETQYFGPGTRLLVL.

The chain recombines TRBV5-1 with TRBJ2-5; weak D call: TRBD1 (6 bases). The V and J ends lost 4 bases and 3 bases respectively, with 16 bases between them. Germline assignment: CDR1 SGHRS and CDR2 YFSETQ. The CDR3 extends over 15 amino acids. For the CDR3, the DNA is TGCGCCAGCAGCAAAACCGGGACATCGGAAGAGACCCAGTACTTC. Translation: CASSKTGTSEETQYF.

The chain links TRBV9 to TRBJ2-5, with unresolved D. Germline assignment: CDR1 SGDLS and CDR2 YYNGEE. V was cut by 4 bases and J by 1 base, with 11 bases left in between. The CDR3 totals 14 residues. This chain's CDR3 is CASSPRVGQETQYF. The CDR3, as DNA: TGTGCCAGCAGCCCACGGGTCGGCCAAGAGACCCAGTACTTC. Filled out from reference TRBV9 and TRBJ2-5, the complete variable domain reads DSGVTQTPKHLITATGQRVTLRCSPRSGDLSVYWYQQSLDQGLQFLIQYYNGEERAKGNILERFSAQQFPDLHSELNLSSLELGDSALYFCASSPRVGQETQYFGPGTRLLVL.

The chain combines TRBV4-2 with TRBJ2-7; D call uncertain. With 5 bases removed from V and 2 bases from J, the gap between germline ends came to 10 bases. There are 13 residues in the CDR3. Per the germline V gene, CDR1 is LGHNA and CDR2 is YNFKEQ. CDR3 sequence reads: CASSAGVAYEQYF. CDR3 coding DNA: TGTGCCAGCAGCGCCGGAGTCGCCTACGAGCAGTACTTC.

The chain links TRBV25-1 to TRBJ1-2; TRBD1 matches 7 bases. The CDR3 spans 14 residues. Per germline, CDR1 MGHDK and CDR2 SYGVNS. V shed 3 bases, J shed 11 bases, and the junction held 12 bases outside the gene matches. The CDR3 DNA is TGTGCCAGCAGTGAGCCCTCTAAGGGGGCAGGGTACACCTTC. It encodes CASSEPSKGAGYTF.

The chain combines TRBV27 with TRBJ2-5, with 9 positions matching TRBD1. The CDR3 totals 15 residues. Germline trimming cut 5 bases from V and 5 bases from J; bases unmatched to any gene: 9. CDR1 and CDR2 (germline): MNHEY, SMNVEV (reference sequence). The CDR3 loop reads CASSPPGTGKETQYF. The CDR3 coding sequence is TGTGCCAGCAGTCCTCCCGGGACAGGGAAGGAGACCCAGTACTTC.

CDR3 DNA: TGTGCCAGCTCTTCCGGGACAGGGTCTTGGGAAGCTTTCTTT. Translating gives CASSSGTGSWEAFF. The V call is TRBV18, the J call TRBJ1-1, with 9 bases identical to TRBD1. The CDR3 contains 14 residues. Trimming took 6 bases from V and 8 from J; bases not matched to a gene: 10. The germline V gene has CDR1 KGHSH and CDR2 LQKENI.

The V gene is TRBV30, the J gene TRBJ2-7; 9 bases line up with TRBD2. V dropped 0 bases and J dropped 3; count of bases not matched to a gene: 3. In germline, CDR1 is GTSNPN, CDR2 SVGIG (reference sequence). There are 14 residues in the CDR3. CDR3 residues: CAWSVLAGNYEQYF. CDR3 sequence (DNA): TGTGCCTGGAGTGTGCTAGCGGGGAACTACGAGCAGTACTTC.